Listed below are T cell receptor beta chains from one sample, sequenced in a study of tumor-infiltrating lymphocytes in primary liver carcinoma. TCRdb independently ran MiXCR on the multiplex PCR reads; one entry per CDR3 protein. Among approximately 190,000 distinct CDR3 sequences, 85% were seen once, and the ten largest hold about a sixth. Sequencing was performed on tumor tissue from primary liver carcinoma. These receptors all come from a man in his forties or fifties with primary liver carcinoma and hepatitis B virus infection. CDR3s include the opening cysteine and the closing phenylalanine or tryptophan. Fields, in order: V gene, D gene, J gene, clone size, CDR3 protein, CDR3 DNA. A D gene is named only where the DNA matches it firmly. Some rows have no size entry. The others give once, few or many, or a class for an expanded clone.

v_gene: TRBV5-4; d_gene: TRBD1; j_gene: TRBJ1-5; abundance: NA; CDR3aa: CASSPDRACNQPQHF; CDR3nt: TGTGCCAGCAGCCCGGACAGGGCTTGCAATCAGCCCCAACATTTT
v_gene: TRBV4-1; d_gene: TRBD1; j_gene: TRBJ2-3; abundance: many; CDR3aa: CASSMDRTDTQYF; CDR3nt: TGCGCCAGCAGCATGGACAGGACAGATACGCAGTATTTT
v_gene: TRBV28; d_gene: TRBD2; j_gene: TRBJ2-7; abundance: NA; CDR3aa: CASSSPRGVPSYEEYF; CDR3nt: TGTGCCAGCAGTTCGCCCCGGGGGGTTCCCTCCTACGAGGAGTACTTC
v_gene: TRBV6-6; d_gene: TRBD1; j_gene: TRBJ2-5; abundance: few; CDR3aa: CASSRSPGQGQVWQETQHF; CDR3nt: TGTGCCAGCAGTAGGTCACCGGGACAGGGGCAAGTTTGGCAAGAGACCCAGCACTTC
v_gene: TRBV29-1; d_gene: NA; j_gene: TRBJ1-2; abundance: NA; CDR3aa: CSVEMEEGVDGYTF; CDR3nt: TGCAGCGTTGAAATGGAAGAAGGGGTGGATGGCTACACTTTC
v_gene: TRBV12-3/TRBV12-4; d_gene: NA; j_gene: TRBJ2-5; abundance: NA; CDR3aa: CASSLSRGQGGETQYF; CDR3nt: TGTGCCAGCAGTTTAAGCAGAGGCCAGGGGGGAGAGACCCAGTACTTC
v_gene: TRBV6-1; d_gene: TRBD1; j_gene: TRBJ2-2; abundance: NA; CDR3aa: CATGWDSKYTGELFF; CDR3nt: TGTGCCACAGGGTGGGACAGTAAGTACACCGGGGAGCTGTTTTTT
v_gene: TRBV30; d_gene: NA; j_gene: TRBJ2-1; abundance: NA; CDR3aa: CTWSKGDRLTKQFF; CDR3nt: TGTACCTGGAGTAAGGGGGACCGCCTAACTAAGCAGTTCTTC
v_gene: TRBV28; d_gene: NA; j_gene: TRBJ1-2; abundance: NA; CDR3aa: CASILTESFYGYTF; CDR3nt: TGTGCCAGCATTTTAACCGAGTCCTTCTATGGCTACACCTTC
v_gene: TRBV6-2/TRBV6-3; d_gene: NA; j_gene: TRBJ1-2; abundance: NA; CDR3aa: CASRESKQGVSYGYTF; CDR3nt: TGTGCCAGCAGGGAAAGTAAACAGGGCGTTAGCTATGGCTACACCTTC
v_gene: TRBV6-1; d_gene: NA; j_gene: TRBJ1-4; abundance: NA; CDR3aa: CASTIGTTNKKLFF; CDR3nt: TGTGCCAGCACTATCGGTACAACTAATAAAAAACTGTTTTTT
v_gene: TRBV29-1; d_gene: NA; j_gene: TRBJ2-1; abundance: once; CDR3aa: CSIKDSGGTTYNEQFF; CDR3nt: TGCAGCATTAAAGATTCTGGCGGGACCACCTACAATGAGCAGTTCTTC
v_gene: TRBV29-1; d_gene: NA; j_gene: TRBJ2-7; abundance: NA; CDR3aa: CNVEDRGGSSYEQYF; CDR3nt: TGCAACGTTGAAGATCGAGGAGGGAGCTCCTACGAGCAGTATTTC
v_gene: TRBV11-2; d_gene: TRBD2; j_gene: TRBJ2-7; abundance: NA; CDR3aa: CASSQGLAGGWSYKQYF; CDR3nt: TGTGCCAGCAGTCAAGGACTAGCAGGAGGGTGGTCCTACAAGCAGTACTTC
v_gene: TRBV11-1; d_gene: NA; j_gene: TRBJ2-3; abundance: NA; CDR3aa: CASTSGGSTVGARTDTQYF; CDR3nt: TGTGCCAGCACCTCTGGGGGAAGTACTGTTGGAGCCCGCACAGATACGCAGTATTTT
v_gene: TRBV11-2; d_gene: TRBD1; j_gene: TRBJ2-1; abundance: NA; CDR3aa: CAFSLRPGQRFYNGQFF; CDR3nt: TGTGCCTTCAGCTTACGACCGGGACAGAGATTCTACAATGGGCAGTTCTTC
v_gene: TRBV11-2; d_gene: TRBD2; j_gene: TRBJ2-1; abundance: NA; CDR3aa: CASKTGGSSYSEQFF; CDR3nt: TGTGCCAGCAAAACCGGCGGGAGCTCCTACAGTGAGCAGTTCTTC
v_gene: TRBV6-6; d_gene: NA; j_gene: TRBJ2-7; abundance: NA; CDR3aa: CASGYSGRYGEQHF; CDR3nt: TGTGCCAGCGGTTACTCTGGCAGGTACGGCGAGCAGCACTTC
v_gene: TRBV6-1; d_gene: TRBD2; j_gene: TRBJ2-1; abundance: NA; CDR3aa: CASRDRLAGANERFF; CDR3nt: TGTGCAAGCAGAGACAGACTAGCGGGAGCCAATGAGCGGTTCTTC
v_gene: TRBV4-1; d_gene: TRBD2; j_gene: TRBJ2-3; abundance: NA; CDR3aa: CASSQSGTSGGTATDSQYF; CDR3nt: TGCGCCAGCAGCCAATCCGGGACTAGCGGGGGGACCGCGACAGATTCGCAGTATTTT
v_gene: TRBV18; d_gene: TRBD2; j_gene: TRBJ2-1; abundance: NA; CDR3aa: CASSPAGGYDEQFF; CDR3nt: TGTGCCAGCTCACCAGCGGGGGGGTACGATGAGCAGTTCTTC
v_gene: TRBV28; d_gene: NA; j_gene: TRBJ2-1; abundance: many; CDR3aa: CASGVRNEQFF; CDR3nt: TGTGCCAGCGGAGTCAGGAATGAGCAGTTCTTC
v_gene: TRBV10-3; d_gene: NA; j_gene: TRBJ1-5; abundance: many; CDR3aa: CATSGQANQPQHF; CDR3nt: TGTGCCACGTCGGGACAAGCCAATCAGCCCCAGCATTTT
v_gene: TRBV5-1; d_gene: NA; j_gene: TRBJ2-5; abundance: once; CDR3aa: CASSLGALRQETLYF; CDR3nt: TGTGCCAGCAGCTTGGGAGCCCTCCGCCAAGAGACCCTGTACTTC
v_gene: TRBV10-3; d_gene: NA; j_gene: TRBJ2-3; abundance: once; CDR3aa: CATRSSLTDTQYF; CDR3nt: TGTGCCACTCGAAGTAGCTTGACAGATACGCAGTATTTT
v_gene: TRBV5-4; d_gene: TRBD1; j_gene: TRBJ1-5; abundance: NA; CDR3aa: CASSPYRGGNQTQHF; CDR3nt: TGTGCCAGCAGCCCGTACAGGGGTGGCAATCAGACCCAGCATTTT
v_gene: TRBV11-1; d_gene: NA; j_gene: TRBJ2-3; abundance: NA; CDR3aa: CASSFPRESTHMQYF; CDR3nt: TGTGCCAGCAGTTTTCCGAGGGAGAGCACACATATGCAGTATTTT
v_gene: TRBV29-1; d_gene: NA; j_gene: TRBJ2-3; abundance: NA; CDR3aa: CSDPTAGSQGLSAMQYF; CDR3nt: TGCAGCGACCCGACTGCGGGATCCCAAGGGTTGTCGGCTATGCAGTATTTT
v_gene: TRBV11-2; d_gene: TRBD2; j_gene: TRBJ2-5; abundance: NA; CDR3aa: CASSRAGGRETQYF; CDR3nt: TGTGCCAGCAGCCGAGCGGGGGGACGAGAGACCCAGTACTTC
v_gene: TRBV29-1; d_gene: NA; j_gene: TRBJ2-2; abundance: NA; CDR3aa: CSIIGPGHTGELFF; CDR3nt: TGCAGCATCATCGGTCCGGGACACACCGGGGAGCTGTTTTTT
v_gene: TRBV29-1; d_gene: NA; j_gene: TRBJ2-1; abundance: NA; CDR3aa: CSVRLGGYNVQFF; CDR3nt: TGCAGCGTGCGACTAGGGGGGTACAATGTACAGTTCTTC
v_gene: TRBV4-1; d_gene: NA; j_gene: TRBJ1-6; abundance: many; CDR3aa: CASSQGTNSPLHF; CDR3nt: TGCGCCAGCAGCCAGGGGACAAATTCACCCCTCCACTTT
v_gene: TRBV24-1; d_gene: NA; j_gene: TRBJ2-3; abundance: NA; CDR3aa: CATSDLRAGSTDTQYF; CDR3nt: TGTGCCACCAGTGATTTGCGAGCGGGTAGCACAGATACGCAGTATTTT
v_gene: TRBV28; d_gene: TRBD1; j_gene: TRBJ2-1; abundance: NA; CDR3aa: CASSLGQGATNEQFF; CDR3nt: TGTGCCAGCAGCTTGGGACAGGGGGCGACCAATGAGCAGTTCTTT
v_gene: TRBV6-6; d_gene: NA; j_gene: TRBJ1-6; abundance: NA; CDR3aa: CANKSSYNSPFHF; CDR3nt: TGTGCCAACAAGAGCTCCTATAATTCACCCTTCCACTTT
v_gene: TRBV5-5; d_gene: TRBD2; j_gene: TRBJ2-5; abundance: once; CDR3aa: CTSSPSGRPEAQYF; CDR3nt: TGTACCAGCAGCCCCAGCGGGAGACCGGAGGCCCAGTACTTC
v_gene: TRBV10-3; d_gene: NA; j_gene: TRBJ2-1; abundance: once; CDR3aa: CAIRAPPGASLTSGEQFF; CDR3nt: TGTGCCATCAGGGCTCCCCCCGGGGCTAGCCTTACGTCTGGCGAGCAGTTCTTC
v_gene: TRBV29-1; d_gene: NA; j_gene: TRBJ2-5; abundance: NA; CDR3aa: CSPSAEGQETQYF; CDR3nt: TGCAGCCCATCAGCGGAGGGCCAAGAGACGCAGTACTTC
v_gene: TRBV11-2; d_gene: TRBD2; j_gene: TRBJ2-2; abundance: NA; CDR3aa: CVSSHVGGKTWELFF; CDR3nt: TGTGTCAGCAGCCATGTCGGGGGGAAGACCTGGGAGCTGTTTTTT
v_gene: TRBV27; d_gene: TRBD1; j_gene: TRBJ2-5; abundance: NA; CDR3aa: CASSLRGTGGETQYF; CDR3nt: TGTGCCAGCAGTTTAAGAGGGACAGGGGGGGAGACCCAGTACTTC
v_gene: TRBV6-6; d_gene: NA; j_gene: TRBJ2-5; abundance: NA; CDR3aa: CASSYSTIEIQYF; CDR3nt: TGTGCTAGCAGTTACTCGACGATAGAGATCCAGTACTTC
v_gene: TRBV6-6; d_gene: TRBD1; j_gene: TRBJ2-2; abundance: NA; CDR3aa: CDTSSLTGVSGELFF; CDR3nt: TGTGACACCAGTTCCCTGACAGGGGTTTCCGGGGAGCTGTTTTTT
v_gene: TRBV4-2; d_gene: NA; j_gene: TRBJ2-7; abundance: NA; CDR3aa: CASSQGRGPYELYF; CDR3nt: TGTGCCAGCAGCCAAGGCCGAGGCCCATACGAGCTGTACTTC
v_gene: TRBV10-3; d_gene: TRBD1; j_gene: TRBJ1-1; abundance: NA; CDR3aa: CAISGQGLNIEPFF; CDR3nt: TGTGCCATCAGCGGACAGGGTCTGAACATTGAACCTTTCTTT
v_gene: TRBV5-1; d_gene: NA; j_gene: TRBJ1-1; abundance: NA; CDR3aa: CASSVNRMADTEAFF; CDR3nt: TGTGCCAGCAGCGTAAACAGGATGGCGGACACTGAAGCTTTCTTT
v_gene: TRBV11-2; d_gene: NA; j_gene: TRBJ2-1; abundance: once; CDR3aa: CVSSSELYIEQFF; CDR3nt: TGTGTCAGCAGCTCAGAATTATACATTGAGCAATTCTTC
v_gene: TRBV6-4; d_gene: NA; j_gene: TRBJ2-1; abundance: NA; CDR3aa: CASHLVSSYNEQFF; CDR3nt: TGTGCCAGCCATCTAGTGAGCTCCTACAATGAGCAGTTCTTC
v_gene: TRBV6-1; d_gene: TRBD2; j_gene: TRBJ2-6; abundance: once; CDR3aa: CASSFVTSGIDILTF; CDR3nt: TGTGCCAGCAGTTTTGTGACTAGCGGGATCGACATCCTGACTTTC
v_gene: TRBV6-2/TRBV6-3; d_gene: NA; j_gene: TRBJ2-1; abundance: NA; CDR3aa: CACSYTESSYNEEFF; CDR3nt: TGTGCCTGCAGTTACACGGAGAGCTCCTACAATGAGGAGTTCTTC
v_gene: TRBV5-6; d_gene: TRBD2; j_gene: TRBJ2-7; abundance: NA; CDR3aa: CASSFPGLLYEQYF; CDR3nt: TGTGCCAGCAGCTTCCCGGGACTACTATACGAGCAGTACTTC
v_gene: TRBV6-5; d_gene: NA; j_gene: TRBJ1-4; abundance: NA; CDR3aa: CVSIQGRATNEKLFF; CDR3nt: TGTGTCAGCATACAGGGAAGAGCAACTAATGAAAAACTGTTTTTT
v_gene: TRBV29-1; d_gene: NA; j_gene: TRBJ2-5; abundance: NA; CDR3aa: CSVLLGVETQYF; CDR3nt: TGCAGCGTTCTACTGGGCGTAGAGACCCAGTACTTC
v_gene: TRBV11-1; d_gene: NA; j_gene: TRBJ2-7; abundance: NA; CDR3aa: CANSLGPAGESSYELSF; CDR3nt: TGTGCCAACAGCTTAGGGCCGGCGGGTGAAAGCTCCTACGAGCTGTCCTTC
v_gene: TRBV6-5; d_gene: NA; j_gene: TRBJ1-2; abundance: NA; CDR3aa: CATLDIAAMYTF; CDR3nt: TGTGCCACCCTAGACATTGCCGCAATGTACACCTTC